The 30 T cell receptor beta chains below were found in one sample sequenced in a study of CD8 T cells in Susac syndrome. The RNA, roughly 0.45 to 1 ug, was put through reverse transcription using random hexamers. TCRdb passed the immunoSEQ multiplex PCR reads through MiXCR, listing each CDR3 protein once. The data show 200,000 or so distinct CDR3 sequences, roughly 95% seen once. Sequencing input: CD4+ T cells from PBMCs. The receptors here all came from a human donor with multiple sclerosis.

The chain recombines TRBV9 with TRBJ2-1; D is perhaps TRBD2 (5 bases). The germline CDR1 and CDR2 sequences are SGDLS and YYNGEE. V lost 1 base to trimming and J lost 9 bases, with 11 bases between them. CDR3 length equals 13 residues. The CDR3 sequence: CASSVTGVSEQFF. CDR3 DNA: TGTGCCAGCAGCGTAACCGGGGTGAGTGAGCAGTTCTTC.

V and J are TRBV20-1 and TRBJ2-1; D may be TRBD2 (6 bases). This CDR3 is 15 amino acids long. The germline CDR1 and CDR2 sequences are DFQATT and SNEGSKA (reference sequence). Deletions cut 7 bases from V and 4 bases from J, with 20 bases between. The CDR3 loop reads CSGYFGGAGYNEQFF. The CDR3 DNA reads TGCAGTGGCTATTTCGGAGGGGCTGGGTACAATGAGCAGTTCTTC.

As DNA, the CDR3 is TGCAGTGCTAGAGATTTGGGGGACCCCTATAATTCACCCCTCCACTTT. Amino acids: CSARDLGDPYNSPLHF. The chain combines TRBV20-1 with TRBJ1-6; D possibly corresponds to TRBD1 (5 bases). Looked up from germline, CDR1 is DFQATT and CDR2 is SNEGSKA (reference sequence). The CDR3 totals 16 residues. V was trimmed by 0 bases and J by 2 bases, leaving 11 bases between them.

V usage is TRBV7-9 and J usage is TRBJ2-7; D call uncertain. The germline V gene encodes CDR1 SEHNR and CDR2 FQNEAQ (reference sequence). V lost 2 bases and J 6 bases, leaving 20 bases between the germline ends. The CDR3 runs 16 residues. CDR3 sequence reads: CASSLSFLGGRPEQYF. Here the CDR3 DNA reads TGTGCCAGCAGCTTAAGTTTCTTAGGCGGACGGCCCGAGCAGTACTTC.

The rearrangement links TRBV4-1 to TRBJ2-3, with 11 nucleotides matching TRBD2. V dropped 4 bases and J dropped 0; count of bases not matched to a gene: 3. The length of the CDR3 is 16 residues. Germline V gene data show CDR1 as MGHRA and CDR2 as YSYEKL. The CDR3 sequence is CASSPIAGGSTDTQYF. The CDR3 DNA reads TGCGCCAGCAGCCCTATAGCGGGAGGGAGCACAGATACGCAGTATTTT.

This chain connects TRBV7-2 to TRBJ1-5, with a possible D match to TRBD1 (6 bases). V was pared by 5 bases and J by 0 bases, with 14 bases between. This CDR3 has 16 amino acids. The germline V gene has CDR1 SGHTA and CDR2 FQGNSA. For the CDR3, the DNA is TGTGCCAGCAGCCGCGGGACACCGTATAGCAATCAGCCCCAGCATTTT. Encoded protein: CASSRGTPYSNQPQHF.

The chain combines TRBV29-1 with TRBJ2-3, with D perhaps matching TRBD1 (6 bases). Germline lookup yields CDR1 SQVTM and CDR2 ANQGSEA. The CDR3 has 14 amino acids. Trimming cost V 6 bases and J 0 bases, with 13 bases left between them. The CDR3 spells CSVGQPRSTDTQYF. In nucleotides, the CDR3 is TGCAGCGTCGGACAGCCAAGGAGCACAGATACGCAGTATTTT.

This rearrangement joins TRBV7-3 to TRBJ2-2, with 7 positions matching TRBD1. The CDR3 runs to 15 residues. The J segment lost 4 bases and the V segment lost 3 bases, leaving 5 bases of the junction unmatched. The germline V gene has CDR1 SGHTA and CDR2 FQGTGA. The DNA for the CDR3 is TGTGCCAGCAGCTTCAAGGGGGCGAGCACCGGGGAGCTGTTTTTT. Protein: CASSFKGASTGELFF.

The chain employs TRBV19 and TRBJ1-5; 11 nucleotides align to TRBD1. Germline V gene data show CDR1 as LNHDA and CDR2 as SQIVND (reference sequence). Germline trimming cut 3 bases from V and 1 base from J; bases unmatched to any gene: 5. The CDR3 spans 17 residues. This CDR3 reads CASSILGQGASNQPQHF. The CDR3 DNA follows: TGTGCCAGTAGTATCTTAGGACAGGGGGCGAGCAATCAGCCCCAGCATTTT.

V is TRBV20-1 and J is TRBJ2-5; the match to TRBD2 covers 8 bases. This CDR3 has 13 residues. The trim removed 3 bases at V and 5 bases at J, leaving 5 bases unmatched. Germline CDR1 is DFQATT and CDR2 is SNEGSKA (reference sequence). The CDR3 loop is CSARDSGTETQYF. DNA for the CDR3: TGCAGTGCTAGGGATAGCGGGACGGAGACCCAGTACTTC.

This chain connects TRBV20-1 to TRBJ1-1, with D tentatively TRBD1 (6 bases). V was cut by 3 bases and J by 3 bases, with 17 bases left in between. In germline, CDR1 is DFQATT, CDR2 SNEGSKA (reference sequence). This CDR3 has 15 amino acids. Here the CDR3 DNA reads TGCAGTGCTAGGGCAGGGGTTCTTAGGGACACTGAAGCTTTCTTT. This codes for CSARAGVLRDTEAFF.

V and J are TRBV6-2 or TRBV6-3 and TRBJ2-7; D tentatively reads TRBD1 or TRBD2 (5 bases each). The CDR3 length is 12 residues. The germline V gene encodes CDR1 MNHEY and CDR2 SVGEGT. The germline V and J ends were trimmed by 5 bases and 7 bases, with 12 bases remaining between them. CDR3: CASSGGPREQYF. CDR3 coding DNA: TGTGCCAGCAGTGGGGGACCTCGGGAGCAGTACTTC.

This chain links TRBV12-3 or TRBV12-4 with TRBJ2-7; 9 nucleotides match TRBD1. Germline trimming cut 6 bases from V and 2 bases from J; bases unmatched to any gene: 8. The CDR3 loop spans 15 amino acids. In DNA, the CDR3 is TGTGCCAGCAGACCTACCGGACAGGGGACCTACGAGCAGTACTTC. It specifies CASRPTGQGTYEQYF.

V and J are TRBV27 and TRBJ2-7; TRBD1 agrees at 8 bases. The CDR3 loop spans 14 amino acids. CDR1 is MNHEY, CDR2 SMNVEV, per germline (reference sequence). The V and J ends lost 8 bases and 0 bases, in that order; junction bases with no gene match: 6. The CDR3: CASPGTGVSYEQYF. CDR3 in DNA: TGTGCCAGCCCAGGGACAGGAGTCTCCTACGAGCAGTACTTC.

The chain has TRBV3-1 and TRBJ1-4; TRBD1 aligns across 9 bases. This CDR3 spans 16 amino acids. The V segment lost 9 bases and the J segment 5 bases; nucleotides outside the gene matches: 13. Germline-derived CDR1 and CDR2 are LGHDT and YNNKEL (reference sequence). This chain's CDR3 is CARTLGQGPTNEKLFF. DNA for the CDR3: TGTGCCAGGACTTTAGGACAGGGGCCCACCAATGAAAAACTGTTTTTT.

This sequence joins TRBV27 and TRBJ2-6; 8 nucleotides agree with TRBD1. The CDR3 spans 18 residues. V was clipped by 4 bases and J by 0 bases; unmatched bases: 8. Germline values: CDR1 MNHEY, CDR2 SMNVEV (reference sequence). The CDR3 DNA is TGTGCCAGCAGTTGGCTTGGACAGGGTCGCTCTGGGGCCAACGTCCTGACTTTC. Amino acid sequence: CASSWLGQGRSGANVLTF.

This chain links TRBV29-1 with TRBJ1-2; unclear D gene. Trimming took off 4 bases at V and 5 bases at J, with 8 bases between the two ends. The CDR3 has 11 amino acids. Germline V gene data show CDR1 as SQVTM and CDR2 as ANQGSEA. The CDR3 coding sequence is TGCAGCGTTGGGACCTTATATGGCTACACCTTC. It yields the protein CSVGTLYGYTF.

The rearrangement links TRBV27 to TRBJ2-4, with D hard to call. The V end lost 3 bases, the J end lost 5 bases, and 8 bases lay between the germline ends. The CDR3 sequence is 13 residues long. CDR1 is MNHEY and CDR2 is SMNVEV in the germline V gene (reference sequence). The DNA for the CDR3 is TGTGCCAGCAGTTTTCTTGGGGAAAACATTCAGTACTTC. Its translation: CASSFLGENIQYF.

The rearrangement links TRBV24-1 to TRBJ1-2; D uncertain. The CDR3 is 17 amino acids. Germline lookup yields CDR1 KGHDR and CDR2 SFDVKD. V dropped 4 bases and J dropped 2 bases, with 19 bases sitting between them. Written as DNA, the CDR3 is TGTGCCACCAGTGAATCTGTTGGACGTAACCTAAACTATGGCTACACCTTC. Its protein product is CATSESVGRNLNYGYTF.

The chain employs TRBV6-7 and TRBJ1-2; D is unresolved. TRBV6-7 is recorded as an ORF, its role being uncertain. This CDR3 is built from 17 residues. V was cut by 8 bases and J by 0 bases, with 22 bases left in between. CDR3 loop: CASQDSGCGPPNYGYTF. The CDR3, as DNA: TGTGCCAGCCAGGATTCTGGATGCGGGCCTCCTAACTATGGCTACACCTTC.

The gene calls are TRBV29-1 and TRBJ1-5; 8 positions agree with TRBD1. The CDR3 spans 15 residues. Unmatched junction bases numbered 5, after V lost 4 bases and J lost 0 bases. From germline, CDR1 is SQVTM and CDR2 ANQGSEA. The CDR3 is CSVAQGANSNQPQHF. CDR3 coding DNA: TGCAGCGTTGCCCAGGGGGCGAATAGCAATCAGCCCCAGCATTTT.

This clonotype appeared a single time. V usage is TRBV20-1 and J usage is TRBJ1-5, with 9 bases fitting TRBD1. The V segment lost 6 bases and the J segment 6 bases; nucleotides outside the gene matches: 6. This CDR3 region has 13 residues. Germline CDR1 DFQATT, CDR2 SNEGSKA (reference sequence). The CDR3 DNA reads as TGCAGTGCGGCACAGGGGGCCGGTCAGCCCCAGCATTTT. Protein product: CSAAQGAGQPQHF.

The CDR3 DNA reads TGTGCCAGCAGCCAAGATCGGGCTCAGCCCCAGCATTTT. Encoded protein: CASSQDRAQPQHF. The rearrangement uses TRBV3-1 and TRBJ1-5; unclear D gene. The V and J ends lost 0 bases and 6 bases respectively, with 6 bases between them. The CDR3 covers 13 residues. Germline V CDR1 and CDR2: LGHDT, YNNKEL (reference sequence).

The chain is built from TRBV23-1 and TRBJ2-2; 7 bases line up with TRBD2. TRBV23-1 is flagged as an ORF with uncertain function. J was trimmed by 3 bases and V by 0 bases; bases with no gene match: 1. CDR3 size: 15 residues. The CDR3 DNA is TGCGCCAGCAGTCAATCTGGGGGGGACACCGGGGAGCTGTTTTTT. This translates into CASSQSGGDTGELFF.

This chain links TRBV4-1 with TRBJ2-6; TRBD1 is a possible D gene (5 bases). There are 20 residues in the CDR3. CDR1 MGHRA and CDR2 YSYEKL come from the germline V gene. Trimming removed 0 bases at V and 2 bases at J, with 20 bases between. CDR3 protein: CASSQDRSRQSRTGANVLTF. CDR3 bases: TGCGCCAGCAGCCAAGATCGATCTAGACAGAGTCGGACTGGGGCCAACGTCCTGACTTTC.

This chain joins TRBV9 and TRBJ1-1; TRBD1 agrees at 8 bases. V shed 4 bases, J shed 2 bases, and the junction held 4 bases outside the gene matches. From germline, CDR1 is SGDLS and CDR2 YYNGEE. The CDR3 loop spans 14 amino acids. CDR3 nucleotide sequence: TGTGCCAGCAGCACTCAGGGGGCTAACACTGAAGCTTTCTTT. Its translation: CASSTQGANTEAFF.

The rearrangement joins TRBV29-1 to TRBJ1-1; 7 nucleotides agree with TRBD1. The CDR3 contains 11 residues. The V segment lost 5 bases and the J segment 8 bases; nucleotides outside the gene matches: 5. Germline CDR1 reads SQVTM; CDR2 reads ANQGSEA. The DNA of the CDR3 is TGCAGCGTTTTCTGGGACAGAGAAGCTTTCTTT. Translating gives CSVFWDREAFF.

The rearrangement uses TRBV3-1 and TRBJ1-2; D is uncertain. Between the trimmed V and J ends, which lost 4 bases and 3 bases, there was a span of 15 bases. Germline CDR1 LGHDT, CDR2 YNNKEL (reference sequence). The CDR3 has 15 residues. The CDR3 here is CASSPNPRGDYGYTF. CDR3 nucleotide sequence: TGTGCCAGCAGCCCTAACCCGAGAGGCGACTATGGCTACACCTTC.

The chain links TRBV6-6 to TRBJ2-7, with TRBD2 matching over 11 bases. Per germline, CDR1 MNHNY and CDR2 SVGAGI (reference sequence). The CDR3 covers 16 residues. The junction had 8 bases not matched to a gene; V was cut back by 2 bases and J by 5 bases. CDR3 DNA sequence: TGTGCCAGCAGTTACCGAGCTAGCGGGAGGAGTGACGAGCAGTACTTC. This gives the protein CASSYRASGRSDEQYF.

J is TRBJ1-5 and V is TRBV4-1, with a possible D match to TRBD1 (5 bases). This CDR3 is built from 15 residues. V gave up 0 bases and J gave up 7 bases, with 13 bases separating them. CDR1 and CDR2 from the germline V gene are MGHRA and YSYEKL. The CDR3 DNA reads TGCGCCAGCAGCCAAGATCGTTACGGGGGGCAGCCCCAGCATTTT. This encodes CASSQDRYGGQPQHF.